Shown below are 26 T cell receptor beta chains from a single sample sequenced in a study of brain T cells in children with intractable seizures. The time point is: blood from clinic visit 5 months post-surgery; TSC patient then seizure free. Measured with immunoSEQ multiplex PCR; TCRdb has only the in-frame clones, and not every one. The sample gives about 340,000 clones, 93% of which show up once; 4.5% to 7% is in the top ten. The input for sequencing was peripheral blood, taken roughly 5 months after surgery. These receptors were collected from a boy less than two years old with tuberous sclerosis and intractable seizures.

This clone appeared a single time. The CDR3 region has the DNA TGTGCCAGCAGCCGACTAGCCCACAATGAGCAGTTCTTC. Translation gives CASSRLAHNEQFF. V and J are TRBV11-1 and TRBJ2-1; 7 bases match TRBD2. Germline loops: CDR1 SGHAT, CDR2 FQDESV (reference sequence). The trim removed 5 bases at V and 5 bases at J, leaving 3 bases unmatched. This CDR3 comprises 13 residues.

The rearrangement uses TRBV5-8 and TRBJ1-1; tentative D call: TRBD1 (5 bases). This CDR3 is 13 amino acids long. Per germline, CDR1 SGHTS and CDR2 YDEGEE. V was pared by 10 bases and J by 3 bases, with 16 bases between. In DNA, the CDR3 is TGTGCCTCGGCGGGGGTCTCGTACACTGAAGCTTTCTTT. As protein: CASAGVSYTEAFF. The whole variable domain, filled in from reference TRBV5-8 and TRBJ1-1, reads EAGVTQSPTHLIKTRGQQATLRCSPISGHTSVYWYQQALGLGLQFLLWYDEGEERNRGNFPPRFSGRQFPNYSSELNVNALELEDSALYLCASAGVSYTEAFFGQGTRLTVV.

This clone was recorded once. The V gene is TRBV6-5, the J gene TRBJ1-5; 11 bases agree with TRBD1. From germline, CDR1 is MNHEY and CDR2 SVGAGI. This CDR3 has 15 amino acids. V shed 5 bases, J shed 6 bases, and the junction held 6 bases outside the gene matches. CDR3 region: CASSPRTGGVQPQHF. CDR3 bases: TGTGCCAGCAGTCCCCGGACAGGGGGCGTTCAGCCCCAGCATTTT.

Note on this clone: This sample also contains other DNA sequences that code for the same CDR3. The chain is built from TRBV3-1 (or the pseudogene TRBV3-2) and TRBJ1-5, with TRBD1 matching 7 bases. In germline, CDR1 is LGHDT, CDR2 YNNKEL (reference sequence). There are 14 residues in the CDR3. Trimming removed 1 base from V and 6 bases from J; junction bases left unmatched: 3. CDR3 protein: CASSQGQGGQPQHF. In nucleotides, the CDR3 is TGTGCCAGCAGCCAAGGACAGGGAGGTCAGCCCCAGCATTTT.

The V gene is TRBV23-1, the J gene TRBJ1-2, with a possible D match to TRBD1 (5 bases). TRBV23-1 is filed as an ORF, its function uncertain. CDR3 length: 14 residues. Trimming took off 0 bases at V and 2 bases at J, with 7 bases between the two ends. The CDR3 protein is CASSQSWGNYGYTF. The DNA of the CDR3 is TGCGCCAGCAGTCAATCTTGGGGGAACTATGGCTACACCTTC.

The genes are TRBV19 and TRBJ2-3, with 11 bases aligning to TRBD1. Germline assignment: CDR1 LNHDA and CDR2 SQIVND (reference sequence). The CDR3 is made up of 14 amino acids. V was clipped by 5 bases and J by 7 bases; unmatched bases: 5. CDR3 nucleotides: TGTGCCAGTAGTGCCCCGGACAGGGGGCATACGCAGTATTTT. This translates into CASSAPDRGHTQYF. Full variable domain (outside the CDR3, taken from reference TRBV19 and TRBJ2-3): DGGITQSPKYLFRKEGQNVTLSCEQNLNHDAMYWYRQDPGQGLRLIYYSQIVNDFQKGDIAEGYSVSREKKESFPLTVTSAQKNPTAFYLCASSAPDRGHTQYFGPGTRLTVL.

As regards this clone: A junction end diverges from the germline sequence, so it may reflect a read error. The V call is TRBV7-7, the J call TRBJ2-5, with TRBD1 matching over 10 bases. The CDR3 totals 15 residues. CDR1 is SSHAT, CDR2 FNYEAQ, per germline (reference sequence). In DNA, the CDR3 is TGTGCTAGCAGCTCGTTCGGACAGGGGGGGAAGACCCAGTACTTC. Translating it yields CASSSFGQGGKTQYF. The full variable domain, completed using reference TRBV7-7 and TRBJ2-5, is GAGVSQSPRYKVTKRGQDVTLRCDPISSHATLYWYQQALGQGPEFLTYFNYEAQPDKSGLPSDRFSAERPEGSISTLTIQRTEQRDSAMYRCASSSFGQGGKTQYFGPGTRLLVL.

This chain connects TRBV6-1 to TRBJ2-7; D perhaps matches TRBD1 (5 bases). Trimming took off 2 bases at V and 2 bases at J, with 10 bases between the two ends. The germline CDR1 and CDR2 sequences are MNHNS and SASEGT. This CDR3 comprises 14 residues. The CDR3 is CASSEWQGTYEQYF. The CDR3 DNA is TGTGCCAGCAGTGAATGGCAGGGCACCTACGAGCAGTACTTC.

V gene TRBV11-2 combines with J gene TRBJ2-3; TRBD2 matches at 8 bases. Germline CDR1 SGHAT, CDR2 FQNNGV. V dropped 2 bases and J dropped 1; count of bases not matched to a gene: 5. The CDR3 has 16 residues. The CDR3 nucleotides read TGTGCCAGCAGCTTACGGGGGGGGATCGGCACAGATACGCAGTATTTT. Translated: CASSLRGGIGTDTQYF.

V and J are TRBV18 and TRBJ2-4, with TRBD2 matching over 11 bases. Germline CDR1 reads KGHSH; CDR2 reads LQKENI. This CDR3 is built from 21 residues. Trimming at V came to 2 bases and at J to 1 base, leaving 16 bases not matched to a gene. CDR3 DNA: TGTGCCAGCTCACCATTAATTCGGCCTAGCGGGAGGAAGGTCGCCAAAAACATTCAGTACTTC. Its protein product is CASSPLIRPSGRKVAKNIQYF. Complete variable domain (other parts from reference TRBV18 and TRBJ2-4): NAGVMQNPRHLVRRRGQEARLRCSPMKGHSHVYWYRQLPEEGLKFMVYLQKENIIDESGMPKERFSAEFPKEGPSILRIQQVVRGDSAAYFCASSPLIRPSGRKVAKNIQYFGAGTRLSVL.

In its sample, this clone was seen many times. The chain recombines TRBV7-9 with TRBJ2-7; 11 bases fit TRBD2. The germline gives CDR1 SEHNR, CDR2 FQNEAQ (reference sequence). The V and J ends lost 3 bases and 4 bases, in that order; junction bases with no gene match: 2. The CDR3 extends over 14 amino acids. The CDR3 here is CASSFSGGAYEQYF. In DNA form, the CDR3 reads TGTGCCAGCAGCTTTAGCGGGGGGGCGTACGAGCAGTACTTC.

This clone has only one observation. V is TRBV15 and J is TRBJ2-2; 10 bases are shared with TRBD1. The junction had 6 bases not matched to a gene; V was cut back by 3 bases and J by 5 bases. Germline V gene lookup returns CDR1 LNHNV and CDR2 YYDKDF (reference sequence). There are 16 residues in the CDR3. The CDR3 region is CATSRGTGAGTGELFF. The CDR3 coding sequence is TGTGCCACCAGCAGGGGGACAGGGGCAGGGACCGGGGAGCTGTTTTTT.

The chain recombines TRBV2 with TRBJ1-6; tentative D call: TRBD1 (6 bases). There are 15 residues in the CDR3. Germline CDR1 SNHLY, CDR2 FYNNEI. The ends were cut back, 1 base at V and 6 bases at J, with 10 bases in the middle. CDR3 nucleotide sequence: TGTGCCAGCAGTGAAGAGGCAGGGGCTAATTCACCCCTCCACTTT. Amino acids: CASSEEAGANSPLHF.

The chain employs TRBV19 and TRBJ1-1; perhaps TRBD1 as D (5 bases). Trimming removed 7 bases at V and 3 bases at J, with 18 bases between. Germline V gene data show CDR1 as LNHDA and CDR2 as SQIVND (reference sequence). The CDR3 is 15 residues long. This CDR3 reads CASTTMGVVDTEAFF. In DNA form, the CDR3 reads TGTGCCAGTACCACGATGGGGGTAGTCGACACTGAAGCTTTCTTT.

V and J are TRBV5-1 and TRBJ1-6, with TRBD1 matching over 10 bases. Germline CDR1 and CDR2: SGHRS and YFSETQ. The CDR3 is 17 residues long. V was clipped by 4 bases and J by 7 bases; unmatched bases: 11. The CDR3 loop reads CASSRGQGRKDNSPLHF. The DNA of the CDR3 is TGCGCCAGCAGCAGGGGACAGGGGAGGAAGGACAATTCACCCCTCCACTTT.

This rearrangement joins TRBV7-8 to TRBJ1-1, with D possibly TRBD1 on 5 matching bases. The germline CDR1 and CDR2 sequences are SGHVS and FQNEAQ. This CDR3 spans 15 amino acids. Trimming removed 0 bases at V and 3 bases at J, with 11 bases between. The CDR3 loop reads CASSLAGVWDTEAFF. The CDR3 nucleotides read TGTGCCAGCAGCTTAGCAGGGGTATGGGACACTGAAGCTTTCTTT.

This CDR3 reads CAIRNSGTGKGELFF. In nucleotides, the CDR3 is TGTGCCATCAGAAACTCCGGGACAGGGAAGGGGGAGCTGTTTTTT. J is TRBJ2-2 and V is TRBV10-3; 9 bases are shared with TRBD1. Germline V gives CDR1 ENHRY, CDR2 SYGVKD. This CDR3 region has 15 residues. V dropped 6 bases and J dropped 8; count of bases not matched to a gene: 10.

The chain combines TRBV19 with TRBJ2-3; tentative D call: TRBD1 (5 bases). The CDR3 spans 12 residues. The V end was cut by 10 bases, the J end by 1 base, with 9 bases between. Germline CDR1 and CDR2: LNHDA and SQIVND (reference sequence). CDR3 residues: CATTQGTDTQYF. CDR3 sequence (DNA): TGTGCCACTACACAGGGCACAGATACGCAGTATTTT.

The gene calls are TRBV5-6 and TRBJ1-4; no firm D call. V was clipped by 3 bases and J by 7 bases, with 19 bases between them. The CDR3 runs to 16 residues. Germline lookup yields CDR1 SGHDT and CDR2 YYEEEE. This CDR3 is CASSSQSIDVGEKLFF. The DNA of the CDR3 is TGTGCCAGCAGCTCCCAAAGCATAGACGTGGGTGAAAAACTGTTTTTT.

The genes are TRBV7-6 and TRBJ2-7, with 12 bases identical to TRBD2. The CDR3 sequence is 15 residues long. V shed 5 bases and J 0 bases; nucleotides not matched to a gene: 2. Per germline, CDR1 SGHVS and CDR2 FNYEAQ. Written as DNA, the CDR3 is TGTGCCAGCAGCCAGACTAGCGGGGGCTCCTACGAGCAGTACTTC. This codes for CASSQTSGGSYEQYF.

The chain combines TRBV6-1 with TRBJ1-4; D is uncertain. Trimming took off 1 base at V and 8 bases at J, with 11 bases between the two ends. The germline V gene has CDR1 MNHNS and CDR2 SASEGT. The CDR3 totals 14 residues. This chain's CDR3 is CASSEVGTEEKLFF. The CDR3 DNA sequence: TGTGCCAGCAGTGAAGTTGGCACGGAGGAAAAACTGTTTTTT.

This clone was picked up one time. This rearrangement joins TRBV6-1 to TRBJ1-2; no firm D call. The CDR3 is 14 amino acids. CDR1 MNHNS and CDR2 SASEGT come from the germline V gene. V was trimmed by 0 bases and J by 4 bases, leaving 9 bases between them. CDR3 loop: CASSEAGSLYGYTF. CDR3 coding DNA: TGTGCCAGCAGTGAAGCAGGGTCTCTCTATGGCTACACCTTC.

The chain is built from TRBV4-1 and TRBJ2-5, with D uncertain. The CDR3 has 16 amino acids. V lost 3 bases, J lost 5 bases, and 19 bases lay in between. Germline V lookup: CDR1 MGHRA, CDR2 YSYEKL. The CDR3 loop is CASSQPTATTRETQYF. In DNA form, the CDR3 reads TGCGCCAGCAGCCAGCCTACTGCTACTACGAGGGAGACCCAGTACTTC.

This chain joins TRBV28 and TRBJ2-7, with 11 positions matching TRBD1. Germline-derived CDR1 and CDR2 are MDHEN and SYDVKM. V dropped 5 bases and J dropped 2; count of bases not matched to a gene: 5. This CDR3 comprises 15 residues. The CDR3 spells CASSRRTGGPYEQYF. In nucleotides, the CDR3 is TGTGCCAGCAGTAGACGGACAGGGGGCCCCTACGAGCAGTACTTC.

The chain combines TRBV19 with TRBJ2-7; TRBD1 might be the D (6 bases). This CDR3 has 13 residues. V lost 3 bases and J 6 bases, leaving 12 bases between the germline ends. The germline V gene has CDR1 LNHDA and CDR2 SQIVND (reference sequence). The CDR3 nucleotides read TGTGCCAGTAGTATTATACAGGGCGGCGAGCAGTACTTC. This encodes CASSIIQGGEQYF. The whole variable domain, filled in from reference TRBV19 and TRBJ2-7, reads DGGITQSPKYLFRKEGQNVTLSCEQNLNHDAMYWYRQDPGQGLRLIYYSQIVNDFQKGDIAEGYSVSREKKESFPLTVTSAQKNPTAFYLCASSIIQGGEQYFGPGTRLTVT.

The chain employs TRBV7-8 and TRBJ2-1; D is possibly TRBD2 (6 bases). The V gene's germline CDR1 is SGHVS and CDR2 FQNEAQ. The CDR3 length is 16 residues. The V end was cut by 3 bases, the J end by 9 bases, with 21 bases between. CDR3 amino acids: CASSFIPSAYLGEQFF. For the CDR3, the DNA is TGTGCCAGCAGCTTCATCCCTAGCGCATATTTAGGTGAGCAGTTCTTC.